Each of the 5 T cell receptor beta chains below was sequenced from the same sample in a study of shared clonotypes between healthy human individuals. Naive CD8 isolation took CD45RO-negative cells positively selected for CCR7 and excluded terminally differentiated effector memory CD45RA+ cells. Generated by immunoSEQ multiplex PCR, the TCRdb table keeps only in-frame clones and is missing some. Seen here are 2 million or so clones, around 96% observed once, and the top ten hold 0.85% to 1.3%. The specimen sequenced was naive CD8+ T cells sorted from blood. These receptors came from a young man in good health.

This chain uses TRBV27 with TRBJ2-2; 8 bases are shared with TRBD2. CDR1 and CDR2 (germline): MNHEY, SMNVEV (reference sequence). This CDR3 is built from 15 residues. V lost 5 bases to trimming and J lost 4 bases; unmatched junction nucleotides: 6. The CDR3 here is CASSGRGASTGELFF. The CDR3 bases are TGTGCCAGCAGTGGGCGGGGGGCGAGCACCGGGGAGCTGTTTTTT.

V usage is TRBV9 and J usage is TRBJ2-1, with 9 bases aligning to TRBD2. V lost 0 bases and J lost 8; bases outside the gene matches: 6. The CDR3 runs to 15 residues. Germline CDR1 is SGDLS and CDR2 is YYNGEE. Here the CDR3 DNA reads TGTGCCAGCAGCGTAGAATCACTAGCGGGCCATGAGCAGTTCTTC. It specifies CASSVESLAGHEQFF.

This clone was counted a single time. Other DNA sequences in the same sample also yield this CDR3. The chain uses TRBV4-3 and TRBJ2-7, with TRBD1 matching 7 bases. The CDR3 sequence is 15 residues long. Germline loops: CDR1 LGHNA, CDR2 YSLEER. The J segment lost 4 bases and the V segment lost 1 base, leaving 7 bases of the junction unmatched. CDR3 nucleotide sequence: TGCGCCAGCAGCCAAGGGGCAGGGGGATCTTACGAGCAGTACTTC. Amino acid sequence: CASSQGAGGSYEQYF.

This sequence joins TRBV27 and TRBJ2-1; D is perhaps TRBD2 (6 bases). The ends were cut back, 10 bases at V and 0 bases at J, with 16 bases in the middle. Germline V gene data show CDR1 as MNHEY and CDR2 as SMNVEV (reference sequence). CDR3 length equals 15 residues. This chain's CDR3 is CATRLAGSSYNEQFF. DNA of the CDR3: TGTGCCACCCGCTTAGCCGGGAGCTCCTACAATGAGCAGTTCTTC.

The V and J genes are TRBV11-2 and TRBJ2-1; TRBD2 might be the D (6 bases). Trimming cost V 6 bases and J 8 bases, with 20 bases left between them. CDR1 is SGHAT, CDR2 FQNNGV, per germline. The CDR3 length is 15 residues. CDR3 amino acids: CASSLEWGERDEQFF. CDR3 nucleotide sequence: TGTGCCAGCAGTCTAGAGTGGGGGGAGAGGGATGAGCAGTTCTTC.